This T cell receptor (beta chain) derives from a study of post-analysis software for immune sequencing data (dated by TCRdb to between 2015 and 2017). Background for the entire study: Disease courses on record covered relapsing-remitting, secondary progressive and progressive-relapsing multiple sclerosis, though some patients had no subtype annotation. The patient repertoires were set against 10 or so previously published healthy control repertoires from donors whose ages ranged from about 6 to 27 years. A subset of samples was prepared in parallel using single-end sample barcoding, then pooled and co-amplified after Illumina adapter ligation. What the research found in general, with its limitations: The multiple sclerosis patient group was slightly younger than the control group. Multiple sclerosis patients had significantly lower normalized Chao1 diversity than controls, a result that suggests substantial peripheral T-cell clonal expansion. Patients showed significantly higher frequencies than controls for a handful of TRBV segments, among them TRBV5-6, TRBV5-1 and TRBV20-1. Direct clustering with F measure showed strong co-clustering of samples prepared in the same batch, prompting a batch-effect correction.

Libraries were built with PCR. Sequencing instrument: Illumina HiSeq 2500. To reduce PCR and sequencing biases, unique molecular identifiers were built into the TCR beta cDNA libraries. Every 1 to 10 million input T cells yielded approximately 500,000 cDNA molecules, meaning each molecule approximated one T cell. The patient libraries were prepared and sequenced with the same protocol used for the earlier healthy control dataset. Within a given batch, samples were prepared together, multiplexed and sequenced on the same HiSeq lane. Processing in the source paper ran as follows. MIGEC handled the raw barcoded reads, throwing out single-read molecular identifier groups before consensus assembly and CDR3 extraction. Clonotype tables were post-analysed with VDJtools, normalizing diversity by down-sampling all datasets to the smallest sample size. In repertoire overlap clustering, CDR3 amino acid sequences, but not nucleotide sequences, were matched to correct batch-related cross-sample contamination. Starting from the raw public reads, TCRdb applied fastp trimming at Q25, assembled clones with MiXCR and retained in-frame beta chains. For every CDR3 protein sequence, its rows merge into one entry that carries the most common genes and DNA. The V and J calls, along with clone size, are taken from TCRdb and not from the paper's own processing. For this sample there are approximately 690,000 distinct CDR3 sequences; around 60% appear just once. 10% to 12% of the sample is held by the ten biggest clonotypes.

V is cut back by 4 bases and J by 4 bases, with 7 bases in the junction unmatched. The CDR3, cysteine through phenylalanine, is 15 amino acids long. The CDR3 DNA has 45 bases and is translated from base 1. The germline V gene encodes CDR1 SEHNR and CDR2 FQNEAQ (reference sequence). TCR beta repertoires were profiled from peripheral blood of 10 to 15 young patients with multiple sclerosis to demonstrate the VDJtools post-analysis software. The patients with multiple sclerosis were children and adolescents between about 6 and 17 years of age. This clonotype has only one observation. The clone's antigen remains unknown. No clone much larger than this one lies a single base away; base qualities are absent.

This TCR came from a girl aged 2 to 9 with multiple sclerosis. Sample: blood. This sequence uses TRBV7-9 and TRBJ2-5, and TRBD1 matches 9 of the central bases. DNA sequence: TGTGCCAGCAGCTCGCTGGGACAGGGACTAGAGACCCAGTACTTC. This gives the protein CASSSLGQGLETQYF.